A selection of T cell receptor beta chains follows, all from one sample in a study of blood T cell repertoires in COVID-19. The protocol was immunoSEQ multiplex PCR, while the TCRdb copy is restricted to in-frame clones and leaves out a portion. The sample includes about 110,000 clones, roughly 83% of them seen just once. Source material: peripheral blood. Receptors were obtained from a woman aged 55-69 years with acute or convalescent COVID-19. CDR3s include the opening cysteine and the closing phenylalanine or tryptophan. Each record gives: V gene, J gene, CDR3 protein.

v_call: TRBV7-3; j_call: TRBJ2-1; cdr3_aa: CASSPLAGWRRSYNEQFF
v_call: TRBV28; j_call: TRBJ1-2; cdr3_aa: CASLDRDSGYTF
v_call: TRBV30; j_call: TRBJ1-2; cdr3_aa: CAWTRDKRLYGYTF
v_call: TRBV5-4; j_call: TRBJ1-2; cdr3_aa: CASSLVGTGGNGYTF
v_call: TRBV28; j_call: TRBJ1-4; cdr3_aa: CASSGSRTAPNEKLFF
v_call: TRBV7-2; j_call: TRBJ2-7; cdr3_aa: CASSLPGTSVNYEQYF
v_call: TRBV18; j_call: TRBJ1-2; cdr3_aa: CASSRPRGGTDGYTF
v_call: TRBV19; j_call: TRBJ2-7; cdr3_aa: CATGGGVASYEQYF
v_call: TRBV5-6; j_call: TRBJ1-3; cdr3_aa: CASSLARRRSGNTIYF
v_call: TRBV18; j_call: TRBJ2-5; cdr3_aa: CASSHDRDQETQYF
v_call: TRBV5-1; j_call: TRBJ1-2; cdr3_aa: CASRPWEDPYYGYTF
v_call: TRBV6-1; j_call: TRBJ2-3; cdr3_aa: CASSDAGGLGDTQYF
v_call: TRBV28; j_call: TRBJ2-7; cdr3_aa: CASSSPPGQGSEQYF
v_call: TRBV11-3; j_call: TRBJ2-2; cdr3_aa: CASTPQGAAGELFF
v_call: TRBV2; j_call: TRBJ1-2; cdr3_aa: CASNQVPGTGHNYGYTF
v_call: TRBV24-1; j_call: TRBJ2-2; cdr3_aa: CATSTGVGSGTNTGELFF
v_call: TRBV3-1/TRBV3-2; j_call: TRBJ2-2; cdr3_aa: CASSPGQGRETGELFF
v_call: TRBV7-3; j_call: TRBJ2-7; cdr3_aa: CASSLDRTTEQYF
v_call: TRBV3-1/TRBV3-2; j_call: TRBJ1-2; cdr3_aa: CASSQVPGSGYTF
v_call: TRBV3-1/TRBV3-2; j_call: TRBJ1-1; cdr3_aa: CASSSPPGFEAFF
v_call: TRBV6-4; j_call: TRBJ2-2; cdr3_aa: CASSGQGPGELFF
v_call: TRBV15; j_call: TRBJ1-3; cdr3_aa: CATSRRGGFTGNTIYF
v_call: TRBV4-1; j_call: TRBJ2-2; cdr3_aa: CASSQETPLRDRGRRKTGELFF
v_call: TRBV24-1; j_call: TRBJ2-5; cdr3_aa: CATSGQLGETQYF
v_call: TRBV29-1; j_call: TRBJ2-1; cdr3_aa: CSVVSPQIYSASNEQFF
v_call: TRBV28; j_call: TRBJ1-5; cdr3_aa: CASTLPRDRYQPQHF
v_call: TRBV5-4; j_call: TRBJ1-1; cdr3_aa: CASSLGGATTEAFF
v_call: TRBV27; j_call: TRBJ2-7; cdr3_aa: CASSLSRQTLYEQYF
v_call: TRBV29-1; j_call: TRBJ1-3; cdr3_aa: CSGAGVGAGNTIYF
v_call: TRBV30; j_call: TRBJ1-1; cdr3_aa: CAWSANSGYAEAFF
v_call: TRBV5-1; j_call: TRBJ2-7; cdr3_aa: CASSVSGQAHEQYF
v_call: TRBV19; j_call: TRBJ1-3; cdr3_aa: CASSFGTGSTGNTIYF
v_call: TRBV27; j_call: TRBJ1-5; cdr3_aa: CASSFYVNQPQHF
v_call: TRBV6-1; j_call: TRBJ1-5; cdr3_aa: CASSEWAGIQPQHF
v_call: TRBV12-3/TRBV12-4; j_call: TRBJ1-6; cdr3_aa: CASGQGAPLHF
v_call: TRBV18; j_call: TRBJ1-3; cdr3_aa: CASSPGQSYSGNTIYF
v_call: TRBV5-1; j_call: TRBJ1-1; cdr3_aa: CASSPGQGTPNTEAFF
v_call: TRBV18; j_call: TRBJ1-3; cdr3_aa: CASSNSETGNTIYF
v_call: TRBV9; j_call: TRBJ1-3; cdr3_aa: CASSSTGGSGNTIYF
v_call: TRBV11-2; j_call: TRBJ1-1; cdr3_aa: CASSRDRYTEAFF
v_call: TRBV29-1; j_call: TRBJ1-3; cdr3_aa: CSVLKSSGNTIYF
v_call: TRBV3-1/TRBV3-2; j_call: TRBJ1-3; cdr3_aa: CASSQDRGSGNTIYF
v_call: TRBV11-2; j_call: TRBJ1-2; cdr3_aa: CASSQNTYGYTF
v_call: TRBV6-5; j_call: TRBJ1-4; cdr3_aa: CASSYDRDPEKLFF
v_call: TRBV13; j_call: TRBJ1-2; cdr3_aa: CASSLGENGYTF
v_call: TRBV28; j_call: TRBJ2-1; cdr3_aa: CASSFHSGGTREQFF
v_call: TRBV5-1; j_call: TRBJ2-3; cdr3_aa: CASSQVDGRGIGTQYF
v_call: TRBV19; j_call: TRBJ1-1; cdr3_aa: CVSRDRSSEAFF
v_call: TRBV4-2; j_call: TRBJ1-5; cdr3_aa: CASSQEGTGGGNQPQHF
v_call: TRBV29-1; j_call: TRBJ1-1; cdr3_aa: CSVASGIMNTEAFF
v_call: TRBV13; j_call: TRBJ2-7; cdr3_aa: CASSLACYEQYF
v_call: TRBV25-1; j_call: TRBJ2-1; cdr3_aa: CASSVLAGVFF
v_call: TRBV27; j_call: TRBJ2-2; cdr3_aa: CASRANEGTGELFF
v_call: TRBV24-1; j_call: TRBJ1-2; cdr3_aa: CATSGPPGQAYYGYTF
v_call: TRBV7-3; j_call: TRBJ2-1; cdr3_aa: CASSSDRVRDEQFF
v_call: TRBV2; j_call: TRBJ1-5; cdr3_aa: CASSGQLNQPQHF
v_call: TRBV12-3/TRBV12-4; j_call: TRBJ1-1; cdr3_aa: CASSLRQDTEAFF